This TCR beta chain is from a study of blood T cell repertoires in COVID-19. Clones were read by immunoSEQ multiplex PCR, and TCRdb kept only the in-frame ones, dropping some. The table lists 40,000 to 60,000 clones, 70% to 90% of them singletons. The receptor was isolated from a man aged 40-49 years with active COVID-19. Sequencing was performed on peripheral blood.

This CDR3 reads CASSLTGNEQYF. In DNA form, the CDR3 reads TGTGCCAGCAGTTTAACGGGGAACGAGCAGTACTTC. The V gene is TRBV27, the J gene TRBJ2-7; a weak D match, TRBD2 (5 bases). The ends were cut back, 2 bases at V and 5 bases at J, with 7 bases in the middle. There are 12 residues in the CDR3. From germline, CDR1 is MNHEY and CDR2 SMNVEV (reference sequence).